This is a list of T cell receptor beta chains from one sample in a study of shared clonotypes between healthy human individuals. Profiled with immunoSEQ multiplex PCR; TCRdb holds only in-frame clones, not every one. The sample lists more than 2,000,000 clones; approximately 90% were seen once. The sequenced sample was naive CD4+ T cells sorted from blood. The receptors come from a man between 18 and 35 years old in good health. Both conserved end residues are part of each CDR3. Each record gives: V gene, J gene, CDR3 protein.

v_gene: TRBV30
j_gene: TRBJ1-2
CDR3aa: CAWIHTSNYGYTF

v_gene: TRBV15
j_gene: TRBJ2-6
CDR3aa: CATSRGQAPSGANVLTF

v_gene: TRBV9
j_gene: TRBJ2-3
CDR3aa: CASSPIGTDTQYF

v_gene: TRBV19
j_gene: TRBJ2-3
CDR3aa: CASSTLQGLAGTDTQYF

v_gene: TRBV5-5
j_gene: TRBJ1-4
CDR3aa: CASSLGAGSLNEKLFF

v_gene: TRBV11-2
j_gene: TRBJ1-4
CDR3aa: CASSFSENEKLFF

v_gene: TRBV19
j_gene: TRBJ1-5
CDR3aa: CASTASGGPPYQPQHF

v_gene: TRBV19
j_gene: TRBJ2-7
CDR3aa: CASSNPPWYEQYF

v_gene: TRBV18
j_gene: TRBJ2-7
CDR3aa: CASSPTTSSYEQYF

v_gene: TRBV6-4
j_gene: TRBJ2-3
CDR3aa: CASSKTGEKGRQYF

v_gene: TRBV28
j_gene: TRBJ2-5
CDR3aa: CASSRTDQETQYF

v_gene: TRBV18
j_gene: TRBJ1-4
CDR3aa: CASSPLSTAATNEKLFF

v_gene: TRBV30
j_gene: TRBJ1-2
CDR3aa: CAWNRDVYGYTF

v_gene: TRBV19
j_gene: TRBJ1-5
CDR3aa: CASSIQSNQPQHF

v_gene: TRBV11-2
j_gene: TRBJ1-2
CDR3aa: CASSLTGQGNYGYTF

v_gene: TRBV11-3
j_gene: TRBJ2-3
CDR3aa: CASSLWADTQYF